One sample yielded the 31 T cell receptor beta chains listed below, sequenced in a study of monozygotic twins with inflammatory bowel disease. TCRdb re-called the 5' RACE reads and gives one entry per CDR3 protein, without DNA. The sample has some 330,000 distinct CDR3 sequences, and its top ten clones hold roughly 5.3%. Sequenced material: blood. These receptor sequences come from a human donor with ulcerative colitis or Crohn's disease, or a healthy co-twin of an affected twin (not recorded which).

This rearrangement joins TRBV7-2 to TRBJ1-2. CDR3 size: 11 residues. Germline V gene data show CDR1 as SGHTA and CDR2 as FQGNSA. CDR3: CASTRGDGYTF.

V usage is TRBV7-9 and J usage is TRBJ2-7. This CDR3 is 14 amino acids long. Per the germline V gene, CDR1 is SEHNR and CDR2 is FQNEAQ (reference sequence). CDR3 protein: CASSLAFVHSEQYF.

The V call is TRBV27, the J call TRBJ1-6; without DNA, the TCRdb call of TRBD1 cannot be checked. Germline V gene sequence: CDR1 MNHEY, CDR2 SMNVEV (reference sequence). The CDR3 consists of 19 residues. CDR3 amino acids: CASSRFSLGYRVDNSPLHF.

The CDR3 sequence is CASSLAGLAGGPNFF. The genes are TRBV7-9 and TRBJ2-1; TCRdb proposes TRBD2, but this gene call is untestable without DNA. CDR3 length equals 15 residues. The V gene's germline CDR1 is SEHNR and CDR2 FQNEAQ (reference sequence).

The CDR3 is CATTIRGAGELFF. The chain employs TRBV15 and TRBJ2-2; TCRdb picks TRBD1, but there is no DNA to check that call. Germline lookup yields CDR1 LNHNV and CDR2 YYDKDF (reference sequence). The CDR3 is 13 residues long. Using reference TRBV15 and TRBJ2-2 for the parts outside the CDR3, the full variable domain is DAMVIQNPRYQVTQFGKPVTLSCSQTLNHNVMYWYQQKSSQAPKLLFHYYDKDFNNEADTPDNFQSRRPNTSFCFLDIRSPGLGDTAMYLCATTIRGAGELFFGEGSRLTVL.

The chain combines TRBV5-6 with TRBJ2-2; TCRdb's D call of TRBD2 is untestable without DNA. The CDR3 has 16 residues. Germline CDR1 is SGHDT and CDR2 is YYEEEE. CDR3 in amino acids: CASSSSGREYTGELFF.

This chain uses TRBV7-2 with TRBJ1-1; no DNA is available, so the TRBD1 call from TCRdb remains unchecked. The germline gives CDR1 SGHTA, CDR2 FQGNSA. The CDR3 contains 13 residues. The chain's CDR3 is CASSPGRSTEAFF.

This chain links TRBV7-2 with TRBJ2-1; the D gene TCRdb calls, TRBD2, cannot be checked with no DNA. Germline loops: CDR1 SGHTA, CDR2 FQGNSA. The CDR3 contains 14 residues. Here the CDR3 reads CASRAGREFREQFF.

This chain uses TRBV7-2 with TRBJ2-1; TCRdb calls TRBD2, which cannot be checked without DNA. Germline CDR1 reads SGHTA; CDR2 reads FQGNSA. The CDR3 consists of 17 residues. The CDR3 sequence: CASSARLAGFGYNEQFF. Together with reference TRBV7-2 and TRBJ2-1, the CDR3 gives the full variable domain: GAGVSQSPSNKVTEKGKDVELRCDPISGHTALYWYRQSLGQGLEFLIYFQGNSAPDKSGLPSDRFSAERTGGSVSTLTIQRTQQEDSAVYLCASSARLAGFGYNEQFFGPGTRLTVL.

The chain links TRBV4-1 to TRBJ2-7; as DNA is missing, the TRBD1 call by TCRdb cannot be tested. CDR3 length: 16 amino acids. Germline-derived CDR1 and CDR2 are MGHRA and YSYEKL. This CDR3 is CASSRPGRDRDYEQYF.

This rearrangement joins TRBV20-1 to TRBJ2-1; TCRdb names TRBD1, which stays unverified in the absence of DNA. CDR3 length equals 13 residues. Germline lookup yields CDR1 DFQATT and CDR2 SNEGSKA (reference sequence). The CDR3 is CSADRVGKNEQFF.

This chain uses TRBV7-2 with TRBJ2-1; the D call from TCRdb, TRBD2, cannot be confirmed without DNA. The CDR3 loop spans 16 amino acids. The germline gives CDR1 SGHTA, CDR2 FQGNSA. CDR3 residues: CASSLSPGGRAYEQFF.

CDR3 loop: CASSFIGLAGNQPQHF. The chain recombines TRBV12-3 or TRBV12-4 with TRBJ1-5. CDR3 size: 16 residues.

This chain links TRBV20-1 with TRBJ2-7. CDR3 length: 12 residues. CDR1 DFQATT and CDR2 SNEGSKA come from the germline V gene (reference sequence). The CDR3 loop is CSARWNAREQYF.

This chain uses TRBV5-1 with TRBJ2-5; TCRdb picks TRBD2, but there is no DNA to check that call. The V gene's germline CDR1 is SGHRS and CDR2 YFSETQ. The CDR3 is 16 amino acids. The CDR3 reads CASQGTSGAQIETQYF.

The chain employs TRBV12-3 or TRBV12-4 and TRBJ1-6; TCRdb selects TRBD1, and the lack of DNA leaves this call unchecked. The CDR3 sequence is 14 residues long. CDR3 amino acids: CASSLDRYNSPLHF.

The chain is built from TRBV12-3 or TRBV12-4 and TRBJ2-2; TCRdb calls TRBD1, which cannot be checked without DNA. The CDR3 is 14 amino acids. The CDR3 loop reads CASSLTGDAGELFF.

V is TRBV5-1 and J is TRBJ2-5; with no DNA, the TCRdb D assignment of TRBD2 cannot be verified. Germline V CDR1 and CDR2: SGHRS, YFSETQ. The CDR3 length is 15 residues. CDR3 sequence: CASSFPSAGGPTQYF.

The J gene is TRBJ1-1, the V gene TRBV7-3; TCRdb names TRBD1, which stays unverified in the absence of DNA. The CDR3 has 15 residues. The germline V gene has CDR1 SGHTA and CDR2 FQGTGA. CDR3: CASSSNPGHLTEAFF.

The J gene is TRBJ1-5, the V gene TRBV25-1; without DNA, the TCRdb call of TRBD1 cannot be checked. This CDR3 is 14 amino acids long. Germline CDR1 is MGHDK and CDR2 is SYGVNS. CDR3 sequence reads: CASSFLGANQPQHF.

CDR3 residues: CASRPSQATNEKLFF. J is TRBJ1-4 and V is TRBV3-1. Per germline, CDR1 LGHDT and CDR2 YNNKEL (reference sequence). The CDR3 runs to 15 residues.

V usage is TRBV9 and J usage is TRBJ2-3; TCRdb returns TRBD1, unconfirmable since there is no DNA. CDR3 length: 15 amino acids. Germline-derived CDR1 and CDR2 are SGDLS and YYNGEE. The CDR3 is CASSVGSGGKDTQYF.

J is TRBJ1-4 and V is TRBV7-2; with no DNA, the TCRdb D assignment of TRBD1 cannot be verified. This CDR3 has 14 amino acids. Germline-derived CDR1 and CDR2 are SGHTA and FQGNSA. CDR3 residues: CASSSGGSLGKLFF.

This chain links TRBV5-1 with TRBJ2-7. The V gene's germline CDR1 is SGHRS and CDR2 YFSETQ. The length of the CDR3 is 17 residues. This chain's CDR3 is CASSSRKLYNEWSEQYF.

This chain links TRBV14 with TRBJ2-3. This CDR3 comprises 11 residues. The germline V gene encodes CDR1 SGHDN and CDR2 FVKESK. The CDR3 sequence is CASSSTVTQYF.

The V gene is TRBV29-1, the J gene TRBJ2-1; TCRdb reports TRBD1, a call that lacks DNA to check it against. This CDR3 contains 14 residues. Germline CDR1 is SQVTM and CDR2 is ANQGSEA. The CDR3 here is CSVGRTGIYNEQFF.

The chain joins TRBV7-2 to TRBJ2-5; TCRdb lists TRBD1, though no DNA is available to test this call. Germline CDR1 SGHTA, CDR2 FQGNSA. The CDR3 is 13 residues long. The CDR3 loop is CASGFRGLETQYF. Full variable domain (remainder filled in from reference TRBV7-2 and TRBJ2-5): GAGVSQSPSNKVTEKGKDVELRCDPISGHTALYWYRQSLGQGLEFLIYFQGNSAPDKSGLPSDRFSAERTGGSVSTLTIQRTQQEDSAVYLCASGFRGLETQYFGPGTRLLVL.

J is TRBJ2-4 and V is TRBV4-3. CDR1 and CDR2 from the germline V gene are LGHNA and YSLEER. The CDR3 consists of 13 residues. The CDR3 loop is CASSPSTKNMQYF.

The chain has TRBV27 and TRBJ2-3; as DNA is missing, the TRBD2 call by TCRdb cannot be tested. This CDR3 is built from 15 residues. The V gene's germline CDR1 is MNHEY and CDR2 SMNVEV (reference sequence). Here the CDR3 reads CASSPRTSYTDTQYF.

The chain carries TRBV6-2 or TRBV6-3 and TRBJ2-1. Germline V gene data show CDR1 as MNHEY and CDR2 as SVGEGT. The CDR3 covers 14 residues. Here the CDR3 reads CASSYSNYLDEQFF.

The rearrangement uses TRBV19 and TRBJ2-1. This CDR3 comprises 13 residues. Germline assignment: CDR1 LNHDA and CDR2 SQIVND (reference sequence). CDR3 residues: CASSIVAVHEQFF.